These T cell receptor beta chains were read from a single sample in a study of shared clonotypes between healthy human individuals. The protocol was immunoSEQ multiplex PCR, while the TCRdb copy is restricted to in-frame clones and leaves out a portion. The table includes about 2.2 million clones, 80% to 95% detected once. Sequencing was done on a sample of naive CD8+ T cells from PBMCs. The receptor set was obtained from a man younger than 30 in good health. Some clones in this sample may be carry-over from other donors' samples. CDR3s include the opening cysteine and the closing phenylalanine or tryptophan. D genes are given only for firm matches. Where a row states a size, it is once, few, many or the class of an expanded clone; other rows omit it.

clone size	V gene	J gene	D gene	CDR3 DNA	CDR3 protein
.	TRBV7-9	TRBJ1-2	.	TGTGCCAGCAGCCCTTTGGCACAGGGAAACTATGGCTACACCTTC	CASSPLAQGNYGYTF
.	TRBV12-5	TRBJ2-5	.	TGTGCTAGTGGTTTCGGTACAGTACCTCTACAAGAGACCCAGTACTTC	CASGFGTVPLQETQYF
.	TRBV21-1	TRBJ2-7	.	TGTGCCAGCAGCAAAGGGCCCAGCAGCTCCTACGAGCAGTACTTC	CASSKGPSSSYEQYF
.	TRBV6-1	TRBJ1-4	.	TGTGCCAGCAGTGAAGCGTGGCAGTATAATGAAAAACTGTTTTTT	CASSEAWQYNEKLFF
.	TRBV27	TRBJ2-7	TRBD1	TGTGCCAGCAGTTTATCTGGGGACAGGGATTTGGAAGAGCAGTACTTC	CASSLSGDRDLEEQYF
.	TRBV6-6	TRBJ1-3	.	TGTGCCAGCAGTCAAGAAAATGGAAACACCATATATTTT	CASSQENGNTIYF
once	TRBV7-3	TRBJ1-4	.	TGTGCTCGTAATGAAAAACTGTTTTTT	CARNEKLFF
once	TRBV5-4	TRBJ2-7	.	TGTGCCAGCAGTTTCGACAGCGTGTCCTACGAGCAGTACTTC	CASSFDSVSYEQYF
.	TRBV19	TRBJ1-2	.	TGTGCCAGTAGTGGGGGAATATTGGATGGCTACACCTTC	CASSGGILDGYTF
.	TRBV9	TRBJ2-7	.	TGTGCCAGCAGCGTAGATGGCGACAGCTCCTACGAGCAGTACTTC	CASSVDGDSSYEQYF
once	TRBV14	TRBJ1-1	TRBD1	TGTGCCAGCAGCCTTTTCGGGACAGGGGGATCTTGGATCACTGAAGCTTTCTTT	CASSLFGTGGSWITEAFF
.	TRBV7-9	TRBJ2-7	TRBD2	TGTGCCAGCAGCTTAGGCGGGGGGGAGCAGTACTTC	CASSLGGGEQYF
.	TRBV21-1	TRBJ1-1	.	TGTGCCAGCAGCAAGAGTGGGACAGGGGCCGGTGAAGCTTTCTTT	CASSKSGTGAGEAFF
.	TRBV4-2	TRBJ2-7	TRBD2	TGTGCCAGCAGCCAAGATCTCGCTGGGGGAAGCGGGAGGGCCTACGAGCAGTACTTC	CASSQDLAGGSGRAYEQYF
.	TRBV9	TRBJ1-2	.	TGTGCCAGCAGCGGACGTTGGACAGAAAATTATGGCTACACCTTC	CASSGRWTENYGYTF
.	TRBV4-1	TRBJ1-5	.	TGCGCCAGCAGCCAAGAGGGGGGGGTTAGCAATCAGCCCCAGCATTTT	CASSQEGGVSNQPQHF
.	TRBV6-6	TRBJ2-5	.	TGTGCCAGCAGTTACACAGTCCCCAGGGGCGAAGAGACCCAGTACTTC	CASSYTVPRGEETQYF
.	TRBV7-9	TRBJ2-7	.	TGTGCCAGCAGCTTATCGTTTAGGGGCCACGAGCAGTACTTC	CASSLSFRGHEQYF
.	TRBV27	TRBJ2-4	TRBD1	TGTGCCAGCAGTTTAAGGCAGGGGGAAAACATTCAGTACTTC	CASSLRQGENIQYF
.	TRBV30	TRBJ1-2	TRBD1	TGTGCCTGGAGCGAGACAGGGGCTGGCTACACCTTC	CAWSETGAGYTF
once	TRBV29-1	TRBJ2-1	TRBD2	TGCAGCGTTGAAGGAGCTAGCGGGAGCTACAATGAGCAGTTCTTC	CSVEGASGSYNEQFF
.	TRBV28	TRBJ1-2	.	TGTGCCAGCAGCGGTCAGGGGCAGGTCTTCTACACCTTC	CASSGQGQVFYTF
.	TRBV29-1	TRBJ1-5	.	TGCAGCGTTGAGGATCCACGGCGCAATCAGCCCCAGCATTTT	CSVEDPRRNQPQHF
.	TRBV27	TRBJ2-7	.	TGTGCCAGCAGTTTCTCAGGAAACTCCTACGAGCAGTACTTC	CASSFSGNSYEQYF
.	TRBV5-6	TRBJ1-5	.	TGTGCCACCACGTCCAGCTCTAGCAATCAGCCCCAGCATTTT	CATTSSSSNQPQHF
.	TRBV13	TRBJ2-7	TRBD2	TGTGCCAGCAGCTGGACTAGCGGGAGGGGGTTATCGTACTTC	CASSWTSGRGLSYF
.	TRBV7-2	TRBJ2-7	.	TGTGCCAGCAGCTTAGCGCCGGGTCTCTACGAGCAGTACTTC	CASSLAPGLYEQYF
.	TRBV9	TRBJ2-1	TRBD2	TGTGCCAGCAGTCGTAGCCGGACTAGCGGGAACAATGAGCAGTTCTTC	CASSRSRTSGNNEQFF
few	TRBV7-9	TRBJ1-2	.	TGTGCCAGCAGCTTAGCAACAGACTATGGCTACACCTTC	CASSLATDYGYTF
.	TRBV6-5	TRBJ1-2	.	TGTGCCAGCAGTTACTCCGAGGGGGAAGGCTATGGCTACACCTTC	CASSYSEGEGYGYTF
once	TRBV30	TRBJ2-1	.	TGTGCCTGGAGTGATGGGGAGAATGAGCAGTTCTTC	CAWSDGENEQFF
.	TRBV6-5	TRBJ2-1	TRBD2	TGTGCCAGCAGAGCAGAGACTAGCGCGTACAATGAGCAGTTCTTC	CASRAETSAYNEQFF